Presented here are 8 T cell receptor beta chains from one specimen sequenced in a study of T cells in localized non-small cell lung cancer. The protocol was immunoSEQ multiplex PCR, while the TCRdb copy is restricted to in-frame clones and leaves out a portion. The data contain fewer than 30,000 clones, around 85% of them singletons. Sequenced material: peripheral blood, taken before any cancer treatment. The receptors stem from a woman between 35 and 70 years old with stage I lung adenocarcinoma.

The chain couples TRBV7-9 to TRBJ1-2, with a weak D call TRBD1 (5 bases). The germline V gene has CDR1 SEHNR and CDR2 FQNEAQ (reference sequence). The CDR3 is made up of 14 amino acids. V was pared by 2 bases and J by 2 bases, with 9 bases between. For the CDR3, the DNA is TGTGCCAGCAGCTTAACAGGACCCAACTATGGCTACACCTTC. Residues: CASSLTGPNYGYTF.

This clone has a handful of counts. The chain uses TRBV6-5 and TRBJ1-5; tentative D call: TRBD1 (6 bases). The V and J ends lost 6 bases and 4 bases respectively, with 16 bases between them. The CDR3 extends over 15 amino acids. Per the germline V gene, CDR1 is MNHEY and CDR2 is SVGAGI. The CDR3 DNA is TGTGCCAGCAGACCGGAGGGGGTATCGAATCAGCCCCAGCATTTT. As protein: CASRPEGVSNQPQHF.

This chain connects TRBV28 to TRBJ2-7, with TRBD2 identical over 9 bases. CDR1 is MDHEN, CDR2 SYDVKM, per germline. The CDR3 contains 14 residues. With V trimmed by 6 bases and J by 2 bases, 5 bases remained unmatched. The CDR3 sequence is CASRGTSLTYEQYF. CDR3 nucleotide sequence: TGTGCCAGCAGGGGGACTAGCTTAACCTACGAGCAGTACTTC.

The table lists this clone with a count of one. The chain is built from TRBV5-1 and TRBJ2-2, with no clear D. Germline V gene data show CDR1 as SGHRS and CDR2 as YFSETQ. CDR3 length: 16 residues. V was trimmed by 0 bases and J by 1 base, leaving 10 bases between them. In DNA, the CDR3 is TGCGCCAGCAGCTTGGAGGTAGGGCGGAACACCGGGGAGCTGTTTTTT. Translation gives CASSLEVGRNTGELFF.

This clone was found once. J is TRBJ1-1 and V is TRBV5-1; TRBD1 is a possible D gene (5 bases). The CDR3 runs 16 residues. Germline V lookup: CDR1 SGHRS, CDR2 YFSETQ. The germline V and J ends were trimmed by 0 bases and 3 bases, with 15 bases remaining between them. CDR3 loop: CASSLGGGVGHTEAFF. The DNA of the CDR3 is TGCGCCAGCAGCTTGGGTGGAGGGGTTGGCCACACTGAAGCTTTCTTT. The entire variable domain, with the rest obtained from reference TRBV5-1 and TRBJ1-1, is as follows: KAGVTQTPRYLIKTRGQQVTLSCSPISGHRSVSWYQQTPGQGLQFLFEYFSETQRNKGNFPGRFSGRQFSNSRSEMNVSTLELGDSALYLCASSLGGGVGHTEAFFGQGTRLTVV.

This clone was recorded once. The gene calls are TRBV7-9 and TRBJ2-5; D perhaps matches TRBD2 (5 bases). Trimming shortened V by 5 bases and J by 1 base, and 14 bases separated the two germline ends. Germline V gene sequence: CDR1 SEHNR, CDR2 FQNEAQ (reference sequence). The CDR3 loop spans 15 amino acids. CDR3 in amino acids: CASSPNGGSQETQYF. CDR3 in DNA: TGTGCCAGCAGCCCTAACGGAGGCAGCCAAGAGACCCAGTACTTC.

As for this clone: The identical CDR3 is also encoded by other nucleotide sequences in the sample. The chain recombines TRBV7-9 with TRBJ2-2, with 7 nucleotides matching TRBD1. The germline CDR1 and CDR2 sequences are SEHNR and FQNEAQ (reference sequence). V trimming: 2 bases; J trimming: 1 base; junction bases outside the gene matches: 1. This CDR3 comprises 15 residues. The CDR3 DNA is TGTGCCAGCAGCTTACGACAGGGGAACACCGGGGAGCTGTTTTTT. As protein: CASSLRQGNTGELFF. Variable domain in full (rest from reference TRBV7-9 and TRBJ2-2): DTGVSQNPRHKITKRGQNVTFRCDPISEHNRLYWYRQTLGQGPEFLTYFQNEAQLEKSRLLSDRFSAERPKGSFSTLEIQRTEQGDSAMYLCASSLRQGNTGELFFGEGSRLTVL.

CDR3 sequence: CASSDRVRWYEQYF. The CDR3 region has the DNA TGTGCCAGCAGCGACAGGGTTAGATGGTACGAGCAGTACTTC. The gene calls are TRBV2 and TRBJ2-7, with 7 bases that match TRBD1. The V gene's germline CDR1 is SNHLY and CDR2 FYNNEI. With V trimmed by 6 bases and J by 4 bases, 9 bases remained unmatched. The CDR3 runs to 14 residues.